The clone carrying this TCR beta chain turned up a few times. PCR involved 60 Vbeta and 13 Jbeta primers. Sequenced by immunoSEQ multiplex PCR; TCRdb stores in-frame clones only, minus some. The sample has around 150,000 clones, nearly 80% seen once; the top ten hold about 2%. Deletions cut 5 bases from V and 6 bases from J, with 11 bases between. The CDR3 sequence is 12 residues long. Germline V lookup: CDR1 SEHNR, CDR2 FQNEAQ (reference sequence). The data were taken from a study of cytomegalovirus exposure and HLA in healthy donors. The TCR was taken from a man aged 25 to 45 in good health and CMV-seronegative. V gene TRBV7-9 combines with J gene TRBJ2-7, with D maybe TRBD2 (6 bases). Sequenced material: PBMCs. The CDR3 DNA follows: TGTGCCAGCAGCCAAACCGGGGGCGAGCAGTACTTC. This sequence encodes CASSQTGGEQYF.